This TCR beta chain was identified in a study of T cells in localized non-small cell lung cancer. Study results and caveats: Higher adjacent-lung clonality was associated with shorter survival. Peak T cell clonality was found in uninvolved adjacent lung, exceeding tumor. Adjacent lung held a median roughly 56 of the top 100 tumor clones. Sequence data derive from only one tumor region, so heterogeneity remains possible.

The count of this clone is one. As yet, its antigen is unknown. V was cut by 1 base and J by 3 bases, with 13 bases left in between. Germline CDR1 and CDR2: LNHDA and SQIVND (reference sequence). This CDR3 contains 16 residues. The protocol was immunoSEQ multiplex PCR, while the TCRdb copy is restricted to in-frame clones and leaves out a portion. The sample shows 20,000 to 30,000 clones, roughly nine tenths of them seen only once. The sequence derives from an older female donor with stage II squamous cell lung carcinoma. The chain combines TRBV19 with TRBJ1-5, with a tentative D call TRBD1 (5 bases). The source material was peripheral blood, sampled before any cancer treatment. The CDR3 loop reads CASSIGVSGLNQPQHF. The CDR3 bases are TGTGCCAGTAGTATAGGAGTATCGGGGCTCAATCAGCCCCAGCATTTT.